This TCR beta chain is from a study of T cells in Graves' hyperthyroidism and ophthalmopathy. This clonotype appeared many times. Its specificity is unknown. The study's findings and limits: Progression to ophthalmopathy was predicted a median of about six months early. Ophthalmopathy was told apart from stable hyperthyroidism by a 13 V-J model.

Using around 10 ml of fresh peripheral blood, PBMCs were prepared. This CDR3 spans 17 amino acids. Germline-derived CDR1 and CDR2 are SNHLY and FYNNEI. The trim removed 8 bases at V and 1 base at J, leaving 9 bases unmatched. What was amplified from RNA transcripts were TCR beta CDR3 regions. Initially, a first-round RT-PCR of the TCR CDR3 employed the HTBI primer set. A single record per CDR3 protein comes from TCRdb applying MiXCR to the multiplex PCR reads. The table lists about 300,000 distinct CDR3 sequences, about 15% of them singletons. The source of this sequence is a young man with Graves' hyperthyroidism. The sequencing input was blood. The chain uses TRBV2 and TRBJ2-5; TRBD2 matches 14 bases. CDR3 coding DNA: TGTGCCAGCTGGAGACTAGCGGGAGGGGGGGGCCAAGAGACCCAGTACTTC. Encoded protein: CASWRLAGGGGQETQYF.